This TCR beta chain originates from a study of blood T cells in healthy people across ages. Only a few counts were recorded for this clonotype. The antigen is not known. General observations from the study: Underestimates were what the diversity estimates from one million T cells were considered to be. Not knowing donor CMV status may have confounded expanded clonotype changes. Diversity was higher, and naive CD4+ cells more numerous, in long-lived donors than in aged donors.

The CDR3 runs 14 residues. Trimming removed 4 bases at V and 3 bases at J, with 12 bases between. Germline lookup yields CDR1 SEHNR and CDR2 FQNEAQ (reference sequence). With a J-beta primer mix and a sample-barcoded 5' primer, a second PCR ran about 7 to 12 cycles. TCRdb fed the 5' RACE reads into MiXCR, producing one record per CDR3 protein. The table has almost 1 million distinct CDR3 sequences, about 51% seen once. This clonotype was obtained from a woman aged 55-70 years in good health. The material sequenced was blood. This chain joins TRBV7-9 and TRBJ1-1; D not resolved. The CDR3 DNA sequence: TGTGCCAGCAGCTCGGACCTGGCATACACTGAAGCTTTCTTT. This sequence encodes CASSSDLAYTEAFF.